This TCR beta chain was documented in a study of shared clonotypes between healthy human individuals. Study-level results: Researchers found naive subsets generally carried larger estimated richness than memory subsets. When naive CD4 clonotypes were compared across a few donors, approximately 4.9% were shared. Clonotypes shared by all four donors outscored non-shared clonotypes in generation probability.

The assay was run at deep level. TCRdb's copy holds only in-frame clones and misses some; the assay was immunoSEQ multiplex PCR. In the table there are about 2.3 million clones, more than 85% of which are singletons. V lost 4 bases to trimming and J lost 3 bases; unmatched junction nucleotides: 5. Looked up from germline, CDR1 is SGDLS and CDR2 is YYNGEE. The CDR3 is 14 amino acids. With respect to this clone: What it recognizes is unknown.

What was sequenced was naive CD4+ T cells from PBMCs. Subset of the sample: CD45RA+ positively selected. The TCR sequence derives from a man between 18 and 29 years old in good health. Some clones in this sample may be carry-over from other donors' samples. This chain connects TRBV9 to TRBJ1-1; 8 bases are shared with TRBD1. Here the CDR3 DNA reads TGTGCCAGCAGCAGACAGGGGCAAGACACTGAAGCTTTCTTT. Translated: CASSRQGQDTEAFF.